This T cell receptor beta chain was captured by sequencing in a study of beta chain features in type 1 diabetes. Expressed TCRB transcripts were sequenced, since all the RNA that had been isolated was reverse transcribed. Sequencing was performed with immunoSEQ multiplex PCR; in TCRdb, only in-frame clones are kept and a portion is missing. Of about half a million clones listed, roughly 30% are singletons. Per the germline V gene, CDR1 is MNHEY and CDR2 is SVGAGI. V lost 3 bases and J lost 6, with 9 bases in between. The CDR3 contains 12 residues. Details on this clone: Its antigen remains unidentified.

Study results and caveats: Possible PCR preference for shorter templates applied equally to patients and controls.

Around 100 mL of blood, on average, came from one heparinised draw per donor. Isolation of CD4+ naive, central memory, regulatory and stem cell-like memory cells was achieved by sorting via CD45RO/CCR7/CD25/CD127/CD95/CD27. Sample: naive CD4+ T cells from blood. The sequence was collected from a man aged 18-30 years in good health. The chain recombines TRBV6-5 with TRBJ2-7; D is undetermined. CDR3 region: CASSYLNSEQYF. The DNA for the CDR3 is TGTGCCAGCAGTTATCTGAACTCCGAGCAGTACTTC.